This T cell receptor beta chain was identified in a study of T cell clonality in common variable immunodeficiency. The V and J ends lost 2 bases and 4 bases respectively, with 15 bases between them. Germline CDR1 MNHEY, CDR2 SVGEGT. The CDR3 covers 15 residues. The repertoire was sequenced with immunoSEQ multiplex PCR; TCRdb's copy has only in-frame clones and lacks some. The sample holds about 52,000 clones, and no clone turns up only once. This clone was seen many times. Read coverage stops 3 residues before the CDR3 terminus; the germline J gene supplies the remainder. Donors gave about 5 to 9 ml heparinized peripheral whole blood.

This clonotype was sampled from a person aged 18 to 75 in good health. The chain links TRBV6-2 or TRBV6-3 to TRBJ2-7, with D perhaps matching TRBD1 (6 bases). The sequencing sample was made of peripheral blood mononuclear cells. The sequenced CDR3 bases are TGTGCCAGCAGTTACGTGGCAGGGGCCCCTTACGAG. Protein: CASSYVAGAPYE. The CDR3 in full is CASSYVAGAPYEQYF.